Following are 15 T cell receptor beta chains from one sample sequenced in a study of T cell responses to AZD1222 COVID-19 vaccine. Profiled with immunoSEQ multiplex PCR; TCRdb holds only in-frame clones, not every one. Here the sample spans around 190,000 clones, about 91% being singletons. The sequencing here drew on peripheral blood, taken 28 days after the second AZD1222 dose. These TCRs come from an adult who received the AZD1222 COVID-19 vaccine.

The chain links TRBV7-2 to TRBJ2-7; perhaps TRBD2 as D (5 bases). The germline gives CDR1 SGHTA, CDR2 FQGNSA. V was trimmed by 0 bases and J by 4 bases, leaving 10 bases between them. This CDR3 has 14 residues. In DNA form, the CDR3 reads TGTGCCAGCAGCTTAGCGCTAACGGGGTACGAGCAGTACTTC. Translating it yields CASSLALTGYEQYF.

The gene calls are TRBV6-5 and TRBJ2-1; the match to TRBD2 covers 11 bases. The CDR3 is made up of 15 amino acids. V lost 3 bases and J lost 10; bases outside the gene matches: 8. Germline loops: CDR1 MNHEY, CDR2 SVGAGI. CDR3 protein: CASSYGLAGGLEQFF. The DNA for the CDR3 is TGTGCCAGCAGTTATGGTCTAGCGGGGGGCCTAGAGCAGTTCTTC.

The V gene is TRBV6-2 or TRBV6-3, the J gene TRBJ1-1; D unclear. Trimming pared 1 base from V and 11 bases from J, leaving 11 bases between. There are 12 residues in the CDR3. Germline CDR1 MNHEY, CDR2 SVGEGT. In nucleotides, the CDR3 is TGTGCCAGCAGTTACTTTTCGCGCGGGGCTTTCTTT. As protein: CASSYFSRGAFF.

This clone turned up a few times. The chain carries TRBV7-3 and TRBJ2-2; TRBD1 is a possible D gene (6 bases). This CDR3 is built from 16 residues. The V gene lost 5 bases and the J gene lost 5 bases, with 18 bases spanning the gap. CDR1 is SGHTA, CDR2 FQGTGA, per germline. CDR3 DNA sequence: TGTGCCAGCAGCCATTGGGACACCTTAAAGACCGGGGAGCTGTTTTTT. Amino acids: CASSHWDTLKTGELFF.

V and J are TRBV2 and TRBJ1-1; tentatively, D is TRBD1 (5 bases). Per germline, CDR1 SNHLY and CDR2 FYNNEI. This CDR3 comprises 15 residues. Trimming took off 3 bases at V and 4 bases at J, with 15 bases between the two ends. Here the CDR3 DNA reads TGTGCCAGCAGTGATCAGGGAACGGCGATCACTGAAGCTTTCTTT. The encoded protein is CASSDQGTAITEAFF.

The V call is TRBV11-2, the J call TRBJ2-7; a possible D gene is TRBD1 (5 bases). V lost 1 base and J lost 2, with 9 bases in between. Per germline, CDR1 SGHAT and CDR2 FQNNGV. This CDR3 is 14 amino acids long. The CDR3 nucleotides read TGTGCCAGCAGCTTAGGGGGCAGGACCTACGAGCAGTACTTC. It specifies CASSLGGRTYEQYF.

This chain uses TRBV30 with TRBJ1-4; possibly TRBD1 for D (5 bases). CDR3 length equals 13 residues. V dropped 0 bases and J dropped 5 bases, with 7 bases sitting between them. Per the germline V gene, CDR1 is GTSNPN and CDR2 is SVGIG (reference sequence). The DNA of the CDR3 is TGTGCCTGGAGTGTGGGGGGGAATGAAAAACTGTTTTTT. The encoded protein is CAWSVGGNEKLFF.

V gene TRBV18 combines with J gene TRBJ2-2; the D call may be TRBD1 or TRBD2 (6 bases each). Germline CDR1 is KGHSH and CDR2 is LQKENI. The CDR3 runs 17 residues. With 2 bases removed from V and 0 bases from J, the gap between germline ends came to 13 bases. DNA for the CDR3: TGTGCCAGCTCACCAGAAACGGGGGCCTCGAACACCGGGGAGCTGTTTTTT. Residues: CASSPETGASNTGELFF.

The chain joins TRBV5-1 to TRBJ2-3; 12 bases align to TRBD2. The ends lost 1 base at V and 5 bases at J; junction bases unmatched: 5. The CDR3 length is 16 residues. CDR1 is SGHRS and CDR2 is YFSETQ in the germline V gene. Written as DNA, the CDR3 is TGCGCCAGCAGCTTGTCTAGCGGGGGGGCCGGAGATACGCAGTATTTT. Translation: CASSLSSGGAGDTQYF.

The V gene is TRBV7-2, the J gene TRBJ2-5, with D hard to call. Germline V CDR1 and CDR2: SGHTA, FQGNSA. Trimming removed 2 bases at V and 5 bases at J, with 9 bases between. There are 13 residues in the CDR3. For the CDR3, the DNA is TGTGCCAGCAGCTTATATGTGGCGGAGACCCAGTACTTC. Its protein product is CASSLYVAETQYF.

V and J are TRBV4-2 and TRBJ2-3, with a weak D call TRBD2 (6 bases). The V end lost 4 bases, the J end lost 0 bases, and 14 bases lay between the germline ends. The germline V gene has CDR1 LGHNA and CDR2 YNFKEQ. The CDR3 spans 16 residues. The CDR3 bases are TGTGCCAGCAGCCCTATCGGGGGATTAAGCACAGATACGCAGTATTTT. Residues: CASSPIGGLSTDTQYF.

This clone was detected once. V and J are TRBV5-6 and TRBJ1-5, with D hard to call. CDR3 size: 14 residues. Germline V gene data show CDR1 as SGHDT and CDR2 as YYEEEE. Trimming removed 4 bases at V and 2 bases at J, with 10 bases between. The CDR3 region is CASSVSFGNQPQHF. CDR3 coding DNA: TGTGCCAGCAGCGTAAGTTTTGGCAATCAGCCCCAGCATTTT.

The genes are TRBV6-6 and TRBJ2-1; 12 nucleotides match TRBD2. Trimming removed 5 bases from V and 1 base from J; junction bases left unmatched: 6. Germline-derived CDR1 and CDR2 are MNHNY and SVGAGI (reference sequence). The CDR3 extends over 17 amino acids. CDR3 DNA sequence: TGTGCCAGCAGTCGAAGGACTAGCGGGGCATCCTACAATGAGCAGTTCTTC. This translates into CASSRRTSGASYNEQFF.

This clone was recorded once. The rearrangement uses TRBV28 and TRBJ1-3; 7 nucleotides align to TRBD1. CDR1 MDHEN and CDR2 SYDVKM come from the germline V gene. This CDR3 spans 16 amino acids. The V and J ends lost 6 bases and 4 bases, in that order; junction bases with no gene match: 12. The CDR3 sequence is CASRQIDGTAGNTIYF. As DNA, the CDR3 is TGTGCCAGCAGGCAAATAGATGGGACAGCGGGAAACACCATATATTTT.

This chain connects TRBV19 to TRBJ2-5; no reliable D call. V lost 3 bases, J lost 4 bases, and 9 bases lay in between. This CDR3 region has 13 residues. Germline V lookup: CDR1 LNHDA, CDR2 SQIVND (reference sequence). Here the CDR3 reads CASSIGSSETQYF. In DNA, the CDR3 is TGTGCCAGTAGTATTGGTAGCTCAGAGACCCAGTACTTC.